Listed here is a single T cell receptor (beta chain). This may be a read error, as it is one base from a much larger clone. As the CDR3 is not closed by the conserved phenylalanine or tryptophan, this likely results from a read error. This specimen belongs to a study of kidney transplant recipient with SARS-CoV-2 infection. TCRdb processed the reads anew with MiXCR; each CDR3 protein has one entry. The sample lists 250,000 or so distinct CDR3 sequences, under 35% occurring once. CDR1 is MNHEY and CDR2 is SVGAGI in the germline V gene. V lost 6 bases and J 4 bases, leaving 15 bases between the germline ends. This CDR3 has 14 amino acids.

The chain carries TRBV6-5 and TRBJ1-2; D not resolved. Sequenced here: a blood sample, sampled at baseline and on day 111 from a kidney transplant recipient. This TCR was recovered from a male patient aged 25-45 years who had COVID-19 and was a kidney transplant recipient. Some T cells could come from the graft donor. This chain's CDR3 is CASRGHVPGYGYTL. CDR3 nucleotide sequence: TGTGCCAGCAGGGGTCACGTACCGGGCTATGGCTACACCCTC.